This T cell receptor beta chain was captured in a study of T cell responses to AZD1222 COVID-19 vaccine. Sequenced by immunoSEQ multiplex PCR; TCRdb stores in-frame clones only, minus some. The data hold more than 250,000 clones, with 80% to 95% observed a single time. The study, taken as a whole, reports: Across the whole spike, CD4 TCRs peaked at regions 160-218 and 743-854.

With respect to this clone: Its specificity is not known.

Trimming took off 0 bases at V and 7 bases at J, with 8 bases between the two ends. Germline lookup yields CDR1 SGDLS and CDR2 YYNGEE. CDR3 length: 13 amino acids. The rearrangement links TRBV9 to TRBJ2-4, with D hard to call. The clonotype originates from an adult in good health. The source was peripheral blood, collected on day 0 of AZD1222 vaccination. CDR3 DNA sequence: TGTGCCAGCAGCGTAGGAATAGGGAACATTCAGTACTTC. It yields the protein CASSVGIGNIQYF.